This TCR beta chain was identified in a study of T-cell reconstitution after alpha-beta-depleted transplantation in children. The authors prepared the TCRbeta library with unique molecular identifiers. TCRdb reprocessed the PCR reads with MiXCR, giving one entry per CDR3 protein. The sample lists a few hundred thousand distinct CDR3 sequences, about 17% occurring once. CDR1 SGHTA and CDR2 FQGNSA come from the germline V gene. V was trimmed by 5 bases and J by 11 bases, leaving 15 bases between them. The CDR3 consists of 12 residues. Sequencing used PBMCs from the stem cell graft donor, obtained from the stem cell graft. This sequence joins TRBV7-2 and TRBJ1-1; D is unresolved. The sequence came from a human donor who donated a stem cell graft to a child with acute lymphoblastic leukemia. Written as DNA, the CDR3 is TGTGCCAGCAGCCAAGCGGCAGGCCGGGCTTTCTTT. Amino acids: CASSQAAGRAFF.